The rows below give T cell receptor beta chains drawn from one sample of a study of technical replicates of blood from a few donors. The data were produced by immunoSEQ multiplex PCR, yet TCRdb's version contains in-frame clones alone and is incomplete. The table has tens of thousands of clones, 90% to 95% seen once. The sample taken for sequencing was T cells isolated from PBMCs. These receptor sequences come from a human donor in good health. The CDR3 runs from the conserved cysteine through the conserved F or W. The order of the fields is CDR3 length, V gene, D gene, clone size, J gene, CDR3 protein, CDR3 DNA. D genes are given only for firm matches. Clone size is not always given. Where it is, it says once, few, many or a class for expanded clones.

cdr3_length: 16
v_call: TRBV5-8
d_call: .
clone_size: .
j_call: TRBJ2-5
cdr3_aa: CASSLAQVMYQETQYF
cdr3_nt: TGTGCCAGCAGCTTGGCGCAGGTTATGTACCAAGAGACCCAGTACTTC

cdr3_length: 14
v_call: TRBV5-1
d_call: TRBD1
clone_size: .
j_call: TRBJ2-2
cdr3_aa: CASSPRGPTGELFF
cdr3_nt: TGCGCCAGCAGCCCGAGGGGGCCTACCGGGGAGCTGTTTTTT

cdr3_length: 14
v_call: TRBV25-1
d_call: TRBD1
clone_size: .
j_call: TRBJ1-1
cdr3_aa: CASSHQGAETEAFF
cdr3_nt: TGTGCCAGCAGCCATCAGGGGGCGGAAACTGAAGCTTTCTTT

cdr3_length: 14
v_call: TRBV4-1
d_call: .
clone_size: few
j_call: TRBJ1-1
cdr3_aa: CASSPSTVRTEAFF
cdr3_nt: TGCGCCAGCAGCCCTTCCACCGTGCGGACTGAAGCTTTCTTT

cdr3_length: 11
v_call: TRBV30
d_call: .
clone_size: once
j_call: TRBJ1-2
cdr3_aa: CAWSSGDGYTF
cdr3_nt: TGTGCCTGGAGCTCAGGGGACGGCTACACCTTC

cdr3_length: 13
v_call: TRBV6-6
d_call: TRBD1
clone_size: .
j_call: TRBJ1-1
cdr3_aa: CASSDRGNTEAFF
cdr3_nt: TGTGCCAGCAGTGACAGGGGGAACACTGAAGCTTTCTTT

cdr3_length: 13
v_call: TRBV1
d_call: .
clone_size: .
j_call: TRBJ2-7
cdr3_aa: CTSSQPTSCEQYF
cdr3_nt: TGCACCAGCAGCCAACCAACTAGCTGCGAGCAGTACTTC

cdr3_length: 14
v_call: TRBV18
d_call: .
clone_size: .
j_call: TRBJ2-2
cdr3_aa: CASSPPADTGELFF
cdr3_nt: TGTGCCAGCTCACCCCCAGCGGACACCGGGGAGCTGTTTTTT

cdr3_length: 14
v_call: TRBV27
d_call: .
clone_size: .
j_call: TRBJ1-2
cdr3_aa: CASSFGVRASGYTF
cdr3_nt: TGTGCCAGCAGTTTCGGCGTCAGGGCCTCTGGCTACACCTTC

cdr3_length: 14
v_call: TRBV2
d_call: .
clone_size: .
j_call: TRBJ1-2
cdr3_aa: CASSEAGISGGYTF
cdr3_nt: TGTGCCAGCAGTGAGGCAGGGATATCAGGTGGCTACACCTTC

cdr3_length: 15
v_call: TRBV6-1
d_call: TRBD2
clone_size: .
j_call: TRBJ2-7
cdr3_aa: CASSDWTRGLGEQYF
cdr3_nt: TGTGCCAGCAGTGACTGGACTAGAGGCTTAGGAGAGCAGTACTTC

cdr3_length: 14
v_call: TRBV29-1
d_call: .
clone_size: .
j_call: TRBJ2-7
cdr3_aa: CSTLGDKSSYEQYF
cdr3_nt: TGCAGCACCCTCGGGGACAAGAGCTCCTACGAGCAGTACTTC

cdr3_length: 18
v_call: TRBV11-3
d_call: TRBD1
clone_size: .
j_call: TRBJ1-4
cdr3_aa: CASSTRTGEGTTNEKLFF
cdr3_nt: TGTGCCAGCAGCACCCGGACAGGGGAAGGGACAACTAATGAAAAACTGTTTTTT

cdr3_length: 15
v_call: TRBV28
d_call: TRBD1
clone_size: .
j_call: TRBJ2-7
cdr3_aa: CASKGGQGVIYEQYF
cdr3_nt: TGTGCCAGCAAAGGAGGACAGGGAGTTATCTACGAGCAGTACTTC

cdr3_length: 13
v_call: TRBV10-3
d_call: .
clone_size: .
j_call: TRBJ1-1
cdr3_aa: CAIRPATNTEAFF
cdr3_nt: TGTGCCATCAGGCCCGCCACTAACACTGAAGCTTTCTTT

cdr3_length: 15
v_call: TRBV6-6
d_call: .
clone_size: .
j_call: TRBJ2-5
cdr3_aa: CASRLASQVLETQYF
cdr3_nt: TGTGCCAGCCGATTAGCGTCTCAGGTGTTAGAGACCCAGTACTTC

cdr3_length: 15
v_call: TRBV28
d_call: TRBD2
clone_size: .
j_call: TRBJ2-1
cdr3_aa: CASSLISGSSDEQFF
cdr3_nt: TGTGCCAGCAGTTTAATCAGCGGGAGTTCTGATGAGCAGTTCTTC

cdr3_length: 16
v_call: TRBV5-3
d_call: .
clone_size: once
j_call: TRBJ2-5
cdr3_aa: CASSPVEREGQETQYF
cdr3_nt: TGTGCCAGTTCGCCGGTCGAACGGGAGGGACAGGAGACCCAGTACTTC

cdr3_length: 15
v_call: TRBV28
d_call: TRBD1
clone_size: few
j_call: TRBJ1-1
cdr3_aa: CASSLGGQGYTEAFF
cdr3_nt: TGTGCCAGCAGTTTAGGAGGACAGGGGTACACTGAAGCTTTCTTT

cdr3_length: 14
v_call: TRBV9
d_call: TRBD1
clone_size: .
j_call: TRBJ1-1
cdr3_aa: CASSPKSGGTEAFF
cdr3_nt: TGTGCCAGCAGCCCCAAGTCAGGGGGCACTGAAGCTTTCTTT

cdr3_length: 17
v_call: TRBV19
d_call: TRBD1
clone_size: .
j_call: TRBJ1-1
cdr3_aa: CASSPRDRVRSNTEAFF
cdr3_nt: TGTGCCAGTAGTCCTCGGGACAGGGTCAGATCCAACACTGAAGCTTTCTTT

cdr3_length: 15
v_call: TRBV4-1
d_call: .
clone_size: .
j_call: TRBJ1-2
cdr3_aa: CASSQEYKTDYGYTF
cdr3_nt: TGCGCCAGCAGCCAAGAATACAAGACAGACTATGGCTACACCTTC

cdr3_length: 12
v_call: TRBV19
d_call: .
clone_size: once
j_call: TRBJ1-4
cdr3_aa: CASSVYNEKLFF
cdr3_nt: TGTGCCAGTAGTGTATATAATGAAAAACTGTTTTTT

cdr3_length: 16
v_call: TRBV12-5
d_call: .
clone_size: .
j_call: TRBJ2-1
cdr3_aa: CASGLERGTVLKEQFF
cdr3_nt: TGTGCTAGTGGTTTGGAGAGAGGGACTGTTCTAAAGGAGCAGTTCTTC

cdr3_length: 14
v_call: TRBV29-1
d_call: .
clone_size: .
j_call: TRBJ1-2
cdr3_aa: CSVAGQPANYGYTF
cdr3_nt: TGCAGCGTTGCAGGGCAGCCAGCTAACTATGGCTACACCTTC

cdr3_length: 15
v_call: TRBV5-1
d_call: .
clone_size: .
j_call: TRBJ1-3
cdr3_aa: CASSLDAVSGNTIYF
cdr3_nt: TGCGCCAGCAGCTTGGACGCAGTCTCTGGAAACACCATATATTTT

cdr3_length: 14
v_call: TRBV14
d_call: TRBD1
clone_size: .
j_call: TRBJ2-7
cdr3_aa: CASSHGTGKYEQYF
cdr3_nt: TGTGCCAGCAGCCACGGGACAGGGAAGTACGAGCAGTACTTC

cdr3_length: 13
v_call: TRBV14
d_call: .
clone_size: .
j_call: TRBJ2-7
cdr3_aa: CASSQGYGYEQYF
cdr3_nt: TGTGCCAGCAGCCAAGGGTACGGCTACGAGCAGTACTTC

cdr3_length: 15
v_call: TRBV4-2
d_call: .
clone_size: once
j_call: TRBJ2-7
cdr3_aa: CASSERLGPYYEQYF
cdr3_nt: TGTGCCAGCAGCGAGAGACTTGGCCCCTACTACGAGCAGTACTTC

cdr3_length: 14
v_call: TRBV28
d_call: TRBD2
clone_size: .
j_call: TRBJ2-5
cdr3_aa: CASFFSGSPETQYF
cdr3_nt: TGTGCCAGTTTCTTTAGCGGGAGTCCGGAGACCCAGTACTTC

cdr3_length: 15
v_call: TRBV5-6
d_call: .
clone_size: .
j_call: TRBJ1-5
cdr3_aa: CASSWGGRSNQPQHF
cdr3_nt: TGTGCCAGCAGCTGGGGGGGAAGGAGCAATCAGCCCCAGCATTTT

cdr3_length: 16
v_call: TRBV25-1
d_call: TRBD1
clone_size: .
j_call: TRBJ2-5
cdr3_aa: CASSELGTENQETQYF
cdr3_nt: TGTGCCAGCAGTGAACTGGGGACAGAAAACCAAGAGACCCAGTACTTC

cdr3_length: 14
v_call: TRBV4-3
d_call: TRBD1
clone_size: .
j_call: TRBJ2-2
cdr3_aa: CASSQVQGAGELFF
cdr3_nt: TGCGCCAGCAGCCAGGTACAGGGGGCCGGGGAGCTGTTTTTT

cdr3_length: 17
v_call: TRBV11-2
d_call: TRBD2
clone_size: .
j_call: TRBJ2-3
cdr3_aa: CASSSRTSGTSTDTQYF
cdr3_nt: TGTGCCAGCAGCTCCAGGACTAGCGGGACTAGCACAGATACGCAGTATTTT

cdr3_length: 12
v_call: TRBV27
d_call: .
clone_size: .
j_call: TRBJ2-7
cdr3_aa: CASRERSYEQYF
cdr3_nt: TGTGCCAGCAGGGAGCGCTCCTACGAGCAGTACTTC

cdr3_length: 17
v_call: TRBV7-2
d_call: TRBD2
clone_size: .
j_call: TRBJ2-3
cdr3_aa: CASSFRGSGTIWDTQYF
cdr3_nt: TGTGCCAGCAGCTTCCGTGGTAGCGGGACAATATGGGATACGCAGTATTTT

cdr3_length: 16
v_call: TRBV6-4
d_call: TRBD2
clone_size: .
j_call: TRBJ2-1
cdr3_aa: CASSAVSGRAFNEQFF
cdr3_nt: TGTGCCAGCAGTGCCGTAAGCGGGAGGGCCTTCAATGAGCAGTTCTTC

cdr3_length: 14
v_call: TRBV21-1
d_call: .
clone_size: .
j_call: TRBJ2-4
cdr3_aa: CASSKERGKNIQYF
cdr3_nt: TGTGCCAGCAGCAAAGAGCGGGGCAAAAACATTCAGTACTTC

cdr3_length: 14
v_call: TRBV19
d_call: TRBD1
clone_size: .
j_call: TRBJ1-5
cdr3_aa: CASGLGQGNQPQHF
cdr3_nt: TGTGCCAGTGGACTCGGACAGGGAAATCAGCCCCAGCATTTT

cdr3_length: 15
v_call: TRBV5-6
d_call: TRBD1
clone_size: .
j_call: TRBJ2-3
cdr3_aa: CASSPGQGARDTQYF
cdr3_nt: TGTGCCAGCAGCCCCGGACAGGGGGCCAGAGATACGCAGTATTTT

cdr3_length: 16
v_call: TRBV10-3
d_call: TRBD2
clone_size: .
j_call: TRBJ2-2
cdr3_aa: CAISAPSGGNTGELFF
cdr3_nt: TGTGCCATCAGTGCCCCTAGCGGGGGGAACACCGGGGAGCTGTTTTTT

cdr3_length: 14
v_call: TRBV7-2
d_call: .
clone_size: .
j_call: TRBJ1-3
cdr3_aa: CASSPAASGNTIYF
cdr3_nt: TGTGCCAGCAGCCCCGCCGCCAGTGGAAACACCATATATTTT

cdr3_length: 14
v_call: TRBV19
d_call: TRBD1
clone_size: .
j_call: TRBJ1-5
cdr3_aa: CASSPGQGGQPQHF
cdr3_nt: TGTGCCAGTAGTCCGGGACAGGGAGGACAGCCCCAGCATTTT

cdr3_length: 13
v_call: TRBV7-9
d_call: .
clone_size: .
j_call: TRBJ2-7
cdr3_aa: CASSHDGYYEQYF
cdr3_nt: TGTGCCAGCAGTCACGACGGGTACTACGAGCAGTACTTC

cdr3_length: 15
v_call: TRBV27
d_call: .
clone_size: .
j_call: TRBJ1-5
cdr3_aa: CATRPRVEGNQPQHF
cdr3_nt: TGTGCCACCAGGCCCCGGGTGGAGGGCAATCAGCCCCAGCATTTT

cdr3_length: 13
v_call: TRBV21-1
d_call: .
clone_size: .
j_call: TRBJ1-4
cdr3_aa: CASSGRQKGKLFF
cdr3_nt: TGTGCCAGCAGCGGACGACAGAAAGGGAAACTGTTTTTT

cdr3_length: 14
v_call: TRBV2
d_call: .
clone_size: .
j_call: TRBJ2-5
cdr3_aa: CAGSLSGGQETQYF
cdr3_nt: TGTGCCGGATCTCTATCAGGGGGGCAAGAGACCCAGTACTTC

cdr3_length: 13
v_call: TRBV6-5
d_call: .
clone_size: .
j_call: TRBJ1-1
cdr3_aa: CASHLDSHTEAFF
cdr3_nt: TGTGCCAGCCATCTAGACAGCCACACTGAAGCTTTCTTT

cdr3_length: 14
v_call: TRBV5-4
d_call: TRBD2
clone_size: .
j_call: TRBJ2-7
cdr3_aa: CASSDSGRIREQYF
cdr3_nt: TGTGCCAGCAGCGATAGCGGGAGAATTCGCGAGCAGTACTTC

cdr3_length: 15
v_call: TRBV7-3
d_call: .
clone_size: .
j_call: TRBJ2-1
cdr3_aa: CASSLLAGTYNEQFF
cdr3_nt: TGTGCCAGCAGCTTATTGGCAGGGACCTACAATGAGCAGTTCTTC

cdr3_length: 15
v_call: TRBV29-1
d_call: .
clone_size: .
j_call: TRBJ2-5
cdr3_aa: CSVEDPRHSQETQYF
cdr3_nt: TGCAGCGTTGAAGATCCCAGGCACAGCCAAGAGACCCAGTACTTC

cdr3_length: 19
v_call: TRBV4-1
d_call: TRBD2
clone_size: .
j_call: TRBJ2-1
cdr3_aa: CASSQGTSGLASRYNEQFF
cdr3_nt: TGCGCCAGCAGCCAAGGGACTAGCGGGTTAGCCTCCCGCTACAATGAGCAGTTCTTC

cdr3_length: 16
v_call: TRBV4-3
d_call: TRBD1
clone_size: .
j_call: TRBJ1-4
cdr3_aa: CASSQDLPGGDEKLFF
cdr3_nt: TGCGCCAGCAGCCAAGATTTGCCAGGGGGCGATGAAAAACTGTTTTTT

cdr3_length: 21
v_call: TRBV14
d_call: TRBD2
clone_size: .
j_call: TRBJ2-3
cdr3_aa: CASSQGESYSGPTVLTDTQYF
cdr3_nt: TGTGCCAGCAGCCAGGGGGAATCATATAGCGGGCCGACCGTACTCACAGATACGCAGTATTTT

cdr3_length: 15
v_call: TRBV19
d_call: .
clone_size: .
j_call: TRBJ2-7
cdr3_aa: CASSISLAYEDEQYF
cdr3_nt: TGTGCCAGTAGTATATCGTTGGCTTACGAGGACGAGCAGTACTTC

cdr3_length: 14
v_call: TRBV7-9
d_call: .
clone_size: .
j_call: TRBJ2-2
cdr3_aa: CASRPGGNTGELFF
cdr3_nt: TGTGCCAGCCGCCCCGGAGGGAACACCGGGGAGCTGTTTTTT